One and the same sample provided the 32 T cell receptor beta chains below, sequenced in a study of Ad26.COV2.S vaccination and SARS-CoV-2 variants. Produced via immunoSEQ multiplex PCR; TCRdb's table is partial and in-frame only. Of around 100,000 clones in the sample, around 82% were seen once. Sequencing was performed on peripheral blood, taken after recovery from COVID-19. The receptor source for this set is a human donor who had recovered from COVID-19.

The chain has TRBV5-4 and TRBJ2-3; TRBD2 matches at 14 bases. Germline V gene sequence: CDR1 SGHNT, CDR2 YYREEE (reference sequence). V was clipped by 4 bases and J by 0 bases; unmatched bases: 13. CDR3 length: 20 residues. This CDR3 reads CASSPGLAGGSRLSTDTQYF. The CDR3 bases are TGTGCCAGCAGCCCCGGACTAGCGGGGGGATCGCGGTTAAGCACAGATACGCAGTATTTT.

The chain joins TRBV6-5 to TRBJ1-1, with D unclear. Looked up from germline, CDR1 is MNHEY and CDR2 is SVGAGI. The V gene lost 8 bases and the J gene lost 5 bases, with 21 bases spanning the gap. The CDR3 covers 15 residues. The CDR3 loop reads CASQAEEGLRTEAFF. The DNA for the CDR3 is TGTGCCAGCCAAGCAGAAGAGGGATTAAGGACTGAAGCTTTCTTT.

The rearrangement links TRBV6-5 to TRBJ2-7; D might be TRBD1 or TRBD2, each matching 5 bases. The CDR3 spans 11 residues. In germline, CDR1 is MNHEY, CDR2 SVGAGI. Deletions cut 7 bases from V and 4 bases from J, with 8 bases between. Written as DNA, the CDR3 is TGTGCCAGCACGAGGGGTTACGAGCAGTACTTC. Its translation is CASTRGYEQYF.

The chain employs TRBV30 and TRBJ2-7, with TRBD1 matching over 9 bases. The V gene end was trimmed by 3 bases and the J gene end by 3 bases; junction bases not matched to a gene: 6. CDR1 is GTSNPN and CDR2 is SVGIG in the germline V gene (reference sequence). The CDR3 covers 14 residues. The DNA of the CDR3 is TGTGCCTGGAGCGCGGCGGACAGGGGCTACGAGCAGTACTTC. This sequence encodes CAWSAADRGYEQYF.

V is TRBV9 and J is TRBJ1-1; maybe TRBD1 (6 bases). Trimming shortened V by 0 bases and J by 7 bases, and 13 bases separated the two germline ends. In germline, CDR1 is SGDLS, CDR2 YYNGEE. This CDR3 has 14 residues. The CDR3 DNA reads as TGTGCCAGCAGCGTAGTTGGGGGGGCCCTTGAAGCTTTCTTT. Amino acid sequence: CASSVVGGALEAFF.

The CDR3 spells CAISESTGTDTQYF. For the CDR3, the DNA is TGTGCCATCAGTGAGTCGACGGGGACAGATACGCAGTATTTT. The V call is TRBV10-3, the J call TRBJ2-3; D perhaps matches TRBD2 (5 bases). Trimming took 0 bases from V and 3 from J, leaving 7 bases between them. This CDR3 spans 14 amino acids. Germline values: CDR1 ENHRY, CDR2 SYGVKD.

DNA of the CDR3: TGTGCCAGCAGCTTTACTAGCGGGGATTTGTTTTCGCAGTATTTT. Translation gives CASSFTSGDLFSQYF. V usage is TRBV7-2 and J usage is TRBJ2-3, with TRBD2 matching 10 bases. The V gene end was trimmed by 3 bases and the J gene end by 10 bases; junction bases not matched to a gene: 10. The CDR3 runs to 15 residues. In germline, CDR1 is SGHTA, CDR2 FQGNSA.

This chain joins TRBV11-2 and TRBJ2-5, with no clear D. CDR3 length: 12 amino acids. With 2 bases removed from V and 3 bases from J, the gap between germline ends came to 4 bases. Germline V CDR1 and CDR2: SGHAT, FQNNGV. CDR3 coding DNA: TGTGCCAGCAGCTTAACGGAAGAGACCCAGTACTTC. Protein: CASSLTEETQYF.

J is TRBJ1-1 and V is TRBV2; D is ambiguous. CDR3 size: 13 residues. V lost 7 bases and J 6 bases, leaving 15 bases between the germline ends. Germline CDR1 reads SNHLY; CDR2 reads FYNNEI. The CDR3 is CASNFRTVPEAFF. The DNA for the CDR3 is TGTGCCAGCAATTTCAGGACGGTCCCTGAAGCTTTCTTT.

The rearrangement uses TRBV5-1 and TRBJ2-1, with D uncertain. CDR1 and CDR2 (germline): SGHRS, YFSETQ. Trimming shortened V by 4 bases and J by 6 bases, and 20 bases separated the two germline ends. This CDR3 region has 16 residues. The CDR3 DNA is TGCGCCAGCAGCCCAGTACGAGATTCGACGATCAATGAGCAGTTCTTC. Translation: CASSPVRDSTINEQFF.

The chain recombines TRBV6-1 with TRBJ2-5; D unresolved. The CDR3 has 13 residues. The germline V gene has CDR1 MNHNS and CDR2 SASEGT. Deletions cut 6 bases from V and 5 bases from J, with 13 bases between. CDR3 DNA sequence: TGTGCCAGCAGCCTCTTCTCCGATGAGACCCAGTACTTC. Protein: CASSLFSDETQYF.

The rearrangement uses TRBV3-1 (or the pseudogene TRBV3-2) and TRBJ1-5; D remains unclear. This CDR3 is built from 13 residues. Trimming shortened V by 1 base and J by 4 bases, and 5 bases separated the two germline ends. CDR1 LGHDT and CDR2 YNNKEL come from the germline V gene (reference sequence). The CDR3 DNA is TGTGCCAGCAGCCAAGCCCTTAATCAGCCCCAGCATTTT. It encodes CASSQALNQPQHF.

The chain uses TRBV2 and TRBJ2-1; 8 bases fit TRBD1. With 5 bases clipped from V and 12 bases from J, the junction kept 6 bases outside the gene matches. CDR3 length: 12 amino acids. CDR1 SNHLY and CDR2 FYNNEI come from the germline V gene. CDR3 nucleotide sequence: TGTGCCAGCAGTCCAGGACAGGGTTCGCAGTTCTTC. Residues: CASSPGQGSQFF. The full variable domain, in which reference TRBV2 and TRBJ2-1 provide the parts outside the CDR3, is EPEVTQTPSHQVTQMGQEVILRCVPISNHLYFYWYRQILGQKVEFLVSFYNNEISEKSEIFDDQFSVERPDGSNFTLKIRSTKLEDSAMYFCASSPGQGSQFFGPGTRLTVL.

V gene TRBV9 combines with J gene TRBJ1-1; 7 bases align to TRBD1. V lost 3 bases, J lost 5 bases, and 4 bases stayed unmatched. The CDR3 is 13 residues long. The germline V gene encodes CDR1 SGDLS and CDR2 YYNGEE. CDR3 nucleotide sequence: TGTGCCAGCAGCGCCCAGGGGGAAACTGAAGCTTTCTTT. Translation: CASSAQGETEAFF.

The J gene is TRBJ2-3, the V gene TRBV2, with 7 bases that match TRBD2. The germline gives CDR1 SNHLY, CDR2 FYNNEI. There are 13 residues in the CDR3. The V gene end was trimmed by 7 bases and the J gene end by 5 bases; junction bases not matched to a gene: 6. CDR3 in DNA: TGTGCCAGCAATAGCGGGCCGGGAGATACGCAGTATTTT. Its protein is CASNSGPGDTQYF.

This clone was recorded once. CDR3 DNA sequence: TGTGCCAGCAGCTTAGGGGCCAAAGGAGCGGGGAGCACAGATACGCAGTATTTT. Amino acids: CASSLGAKGAGSTDTQYF. The chain recombines TRBV7-3 with TRBJ2-3; 7 bases line up with TRBD2. V was clipped by 2 bases and J by 0 bases; unmatched bases: 11. The CDR3 consists of 18 residues. The V gene's germline CDR1 is SGHTA and CDR2 FQGTGA.

This chain connects TRBV7-6 to TRBJ1-2; D is uncertain. Per the germline V gene, CDR1 is SGHVS and CDR2 is FNYEAQ. CDR3 size: 12 residues. The V end lost 5 bases, the J end lost 5 bases, and 9 bases lay between the germline ends. The CDR3 DNA follows: TGTGCCAGCAGCGAGGACGGTTATGGCTACACCTTC. Translating it yields CASSEDGYGYTF.

This chain links TRBV20-1 with TRBJ2-5; 9 nucleotides line up with TRBD2. The V gene's germline CDR1 is DFQATT and CDR2 SNEGSKA (reference sequence). The CDR3 totals 13 residues. Trimming took 4 bases from V and 4 from J; bases not matched to a gene: 4. CDR3 residues: CSAIEGLAETQYF. DNA of the CDR3: TGCAGTGCTATTGAGGGACTAGCAGAGACCCAGTACTTC.

A single count supports this clone. The rearrangement joins TRBV19 to TRBJ1-1; 10 nucleotides align to TRBD1. CDR1 is LNHDA, CDR2 SQIVND, per germline (reference sequence). After removal of 9 bases from V and 2 bases from J, the junction contained 9 bases not matched to a gene. There are 15 residues in the CDR3. CDR3: CASKPGTGANTEAFF. The CDR3 nucleotides are TGTGCCAGCAAACCCGGGACAGGGGCAAACACTGAAGCTTTCTTT.

This clone has just one count. This chain connects TRBV11-2 to TRBJ2-7, with a tentative D call TRBD2 (6 bases). CDR1 is SGHAT and CDR2 is FQNNGV in the germline V gene. This CDR3 has 13 residues. With 4 bases removed from V and 2 bases from J, the gap between germline ends came to 9 bases. CDR3 region: CASSWGVPYEQYF. CDR3 in DNA: TGTGCCAGCAGCTGGGGGGTACCCTACGAGCAGTACTTC.

The chain uses TRBV13 and TRBJ1-2, with D maybe TRBD1 (5 bases). Germline V gene data show CDR1 as PRHDT and CDR2 as FYEKMQ (reference sequence). The V end lost 5 bases, the J end lost 4 bases, and 14 bases lay between the germline ends. The CDR3 has 14 residues. The CDR3: CASSRAGLLYGYTF. The CDR3 DNA reads as TGTGCCAGCAGCCGAGCGGGACTGCTCTATGGCTACACCTTC.

The chain combines TRBV4-3 with TRBJ2-2; 10 bases align to TRBD2. The CDR3 contains 17 residues. J lost 5 bases, V lost 3 bases, and 9 bases had no gene match. Germline V gene data show CDR1 as LGHNA and CDR2 as YSLEER. The CDR3 DNA follows: TGCGCCAGCAGCCAGGATCCTAGCGGGGGACCTACCGGGGAGCTGTTTTTT. Amino acid sequence: CASSQDPSGGPTGELFF.

The chain couples TRBV3-1 (or the pseudogene TRBV3-2) to TRBJ2-6, with D perhaps TRBD1 (6 bases). Looked up from germline, CDR1 is LGHDT and CDR2 is YNNKEL (reference sequence). V lost 2 bases and J lost 4, with 12 bases in between. CDR3 length: 16 amino acids. The CDR3 DNA reads TGTGCCAGCAGCCAAAAAGGGGGTGCGGGGGCCAACGTCCTGACTTTC. It codes for CASSQKGGAGANVLTF.

This chain uses TRBV11-1 with TRBJ2-2; no reliable D call. V was shortened by 4 bases and J by 0 bases, with 9 bases between the two germline ends. The CDR3 is 15 residues long. Germline CDR1 SGHAT, CDR2 FQDESV (reference sequence). The CDR3 DNA sequence: TGTGCCAGCAGCTCAGGCCAGACGAACACCGGGGAGCTGTTTTTT. It translates to CASSSGQTNTGELFF.

In the case of this clone: Other DNA sequences in the same sample also yield this CDR3. The chain uses TRBV5-1 and TRBJ2-3, with D uncertain. Germline CDR1 reads SGHRS; CDR2 reads YFSETQ. The CDR3 covers 14 residues. V gave up 0 bases and J gave up 2 bases, with 7 bases separating them. The CDR3 nucleotides are TGCGCCAGCAGCTTGGACAGCTCCACAGATACGCAGTATTTT. Its translation is CASSLDSSTDTQYF.

This chain connects TRBV6-5 to TRBJ2-1; TRBD1 matches at 7 bases. CDR1 and CDR2 from the germline V gene are MNHEY and SVGAGI. The CDR3 extends over 14 amino acids. V gave up 7 bases and J gave up 3 bases; unmatched junction bases: 6. Written as DNA, the CDR3 is TGTGCCAGCACCAGGGACAGAAGCTACAATGAGCAGTTCTTC. It yields the protein CASTRDRSYNEQFF.

The chain employs TRBV6-5 and TRBJ1-1, with a tentative D call TRBD1 (6 bases). The germline V and J ends were trimmed by 6 bases and 10 bases, with 24 bases remaining between them. Per the germline V gene, CDR1 is MNHEY and CDR2 is SVGAGI. The CDR3 is made up of 15 amino acids. The CDR3 here is CASSLVTGMNGIAFF. In DNA, the CDR3 is TGTGCCAGCAGCCTCGTTACAGGGATGAATGGGATAGCTTTCTTT.

The chain has TRBV30 and TRBJ2-5, with TRBD2 matching 10 bases. Germline CDR1 is GTSNPN and CDR2 is SVGIG (reference sequence). Trimming cost V 2 bases and J 3 bases; bases outside gene matches: 6. This CDR3 is built from 15 residues. For the CDR3, the DNA is TGTGCCTGGAGTCCCCTCGGACTAGCGGAAGAGACCCAGTACTTC. Translated: CAWSPLGLAEETQYF.

The chain couples TRBV9 to TRBJ1-2, with 9 bases fitting TRBD1. The J segment lost 4 bases and the V segment lost 3 bases, leaving 7 bases of the junction unmatched. Germline CDR1 reads SGDLS; CDR2 reads YYNGEE. The CDR3 length is 15 residues. The CDR3 here is CASSAPGQGTYGYTF. CDR3 nucleotides: TGTGCCAGCAGCGCCCCGGGACAGGGAACCTATGGCTACACCTTC.

This clone was seen once. This rearrangement joins TRBV9 to TRBJ2-7; no clear D. V was trimmed by 0 bases and J by 3 bases, leaving 10 bases between them. This CDR3 is 14 amino acids long. In germline, CDR1 is SGDLS, CDR2 YYNGEE. CDR3 loop: CASSVDSQNYEQYF. The CDR3 coding sequence is TGTGCCAGCAGCGTAGATTCACAGAACTACGAGCAGTACTTC.

This clone was recorded once. The chain is built from TRBV7-6 and TRBJ2-7; possible D gene TRBD1, 6 bases. Trimming took 6 bases from V and 5 from J, leaving 14 bases between them. This CDR3 is built from 13 residues. Germline CDR1 and CDR2: SGHVS and FNYEAQ. The CDR3 sequence: CASRKTGQHEQYF. In DNA, the CDR3 is TGTGCCAGCAGAAAAACAGGACAGCACGAGCAGTACTTC. Supplemented by reference TRBV7-6 and TRBJ2-7, the full variable domain reads GAGVSQSPRYKVTKRGQDVALRCDPISGHVSLYWYRQALGQGPEFLTYFNYEAQQDKSGLPNDRFSAERPEGSISTLTIQRTEQRDSAMYRCASRKTGQHEQYFGPGTRLTVT.

This chain connects TRBV6-1 to TRBJ1-2; the D is unclear. CDR1 is MNHNS, CDR2 SASEGT, per germline. This CDR3 is 14 amino acids long. The V end was cut by 1 base, the J end by 6 bases, with 12 bases between. CDR3 in amino acids: CASSEEVAGHGYTF. The CDR3 DNA reads as TGTGCCAGCAGTGAAGAGGTCGCCGGCCATGGCTACACCTTC.